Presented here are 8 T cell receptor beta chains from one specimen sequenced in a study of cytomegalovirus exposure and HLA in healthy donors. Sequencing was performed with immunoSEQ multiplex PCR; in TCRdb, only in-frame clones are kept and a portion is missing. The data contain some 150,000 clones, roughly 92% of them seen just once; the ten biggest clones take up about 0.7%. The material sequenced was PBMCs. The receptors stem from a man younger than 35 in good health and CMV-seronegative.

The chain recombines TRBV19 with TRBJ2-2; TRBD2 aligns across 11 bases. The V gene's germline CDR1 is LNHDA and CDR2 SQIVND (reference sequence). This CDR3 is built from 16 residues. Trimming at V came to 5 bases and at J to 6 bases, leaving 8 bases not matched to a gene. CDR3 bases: TGTGCCAGTAGTCTACTAGCGGGAGTAAAACCCGGGGAGCTGTTTTTT. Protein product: CASSLLAGVKPGELFF.

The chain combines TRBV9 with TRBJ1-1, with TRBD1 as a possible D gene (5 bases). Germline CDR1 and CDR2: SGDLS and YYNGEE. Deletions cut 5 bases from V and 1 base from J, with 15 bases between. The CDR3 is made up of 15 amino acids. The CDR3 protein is CASSEGASRNTEAFF. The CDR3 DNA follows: TGTGCCAGCAGTGAAGGGGCCTCAAGGAACACTGAAGCTTTCTTT.

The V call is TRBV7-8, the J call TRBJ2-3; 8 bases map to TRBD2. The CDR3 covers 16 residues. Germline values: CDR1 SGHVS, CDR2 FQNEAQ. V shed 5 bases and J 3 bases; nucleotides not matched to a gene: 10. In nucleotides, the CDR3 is TGTGCCAGCAGCCACGGGGGGGCCGGTATTACAGATACGCAGTATTTT. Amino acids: CASSHGGAGITDTQYF. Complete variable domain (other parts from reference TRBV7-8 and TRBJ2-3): GAGVSQSPRYKVAKRGQDVALRCDPISGHVSLFWYQQALGQGPEFLTYFQNEAQLDKSGLPSDRFFAERPEGSVSTLKIQRTQQEDSAVYLCASSHGGAGITDTQYFGPGTRLTVL.

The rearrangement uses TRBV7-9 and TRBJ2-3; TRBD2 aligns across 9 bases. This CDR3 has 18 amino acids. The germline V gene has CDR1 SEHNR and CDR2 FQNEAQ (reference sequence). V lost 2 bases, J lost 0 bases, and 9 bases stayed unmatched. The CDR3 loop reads CASSLLAGPKRSTDTQYF. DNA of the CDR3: TGTGCCAGCAGCTTACTAGCGGGACCCAAAAGGAGCACAGATACGCAGTATTTT.

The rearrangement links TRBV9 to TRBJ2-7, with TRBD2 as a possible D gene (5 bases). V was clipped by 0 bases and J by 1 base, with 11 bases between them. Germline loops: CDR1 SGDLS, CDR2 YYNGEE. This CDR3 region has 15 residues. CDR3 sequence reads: CASSVGSGSSYEQYF. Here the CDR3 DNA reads TGTGCCAGCAGCGTAGGATCGGGGTCATCCTACGAGCAGTACTTC.

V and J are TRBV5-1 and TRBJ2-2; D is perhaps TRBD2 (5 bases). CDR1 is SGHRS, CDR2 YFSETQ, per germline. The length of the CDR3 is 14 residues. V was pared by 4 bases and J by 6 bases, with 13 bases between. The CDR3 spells CASSLPAGAGELFF. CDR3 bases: TGCGCCAGCAGCCTCCCGGCCGGGGCCGGGGAGCTGTTTTTT.

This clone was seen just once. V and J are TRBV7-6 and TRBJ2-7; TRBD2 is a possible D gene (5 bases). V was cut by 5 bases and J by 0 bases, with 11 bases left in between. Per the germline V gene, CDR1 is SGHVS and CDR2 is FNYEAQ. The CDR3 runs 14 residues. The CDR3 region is CASSLLESSYEQYF. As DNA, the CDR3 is TGTGCCAGCAGCCTACTAGAAAGCTCCTACGAGCAGTACTTC.

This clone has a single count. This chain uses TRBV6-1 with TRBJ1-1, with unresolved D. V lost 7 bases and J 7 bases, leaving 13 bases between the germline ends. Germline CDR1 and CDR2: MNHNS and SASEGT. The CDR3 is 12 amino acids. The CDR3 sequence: CASKMGSLEAFF. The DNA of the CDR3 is TGTGCCAGCAAAATGGGTAGCCTTGAAGCTTTCTTT.